Presented here are 32 T cell receptor beta chains from one specimen sequenced in a study of identical twins. One entry per CDR3 protein, called by TCRdb with MiXCR from the 5' RACE reads. The sample yields roughly 280,000 distinct CDR3 sequences, nearly 9.5% seen once. This sample also belongs to another study, concerning yellow fever vaccine responses in identical twins.

Sequences were obtained from CD8+ T cells sorted from blood. These receptors came from a woman younger than 35 in good health.

This clonotype was seen only a few times. This chain joins TRBV27 and TRBJ2-1; 12 positions match TRBD2. With V trimmed by 4 bases and J by 4 bases, 11 bases remained unmatched. Germline CDR1 is MNHEY and CDR2 is SMNVEV (reference sequence). CDR3 size: 18 residues. The CDR3, as DNA: TGTGCCAGCAGTTCCCTAGTCCCCGGACTAGCGGGGTACAATGAGCAGTTCTTC. It is translated as CASSSLVPGLAGYNEQFF.

The table lists this clonotype with a few counts. The chain employs TRBV25-1 and TRBJ2-2, with D maybe TRBD1 (5 bases). The CDR3 loop spans 15 amino acids. The V gene's germline CDR1 is MGHDK and CDR2 SYGVNS. V lost 1 base and J lost 4, with 10 bases in between. The chain's CDR3 is CASSESETATGELFF. The CDR3 nucleotides read TGTGCCAGCAGTGAATCTGAGACAGCCACCGGGGAGCTGTTTTTT.

In its sample, this clonotype was seen many times. This chain joins TRBV5-1 and TRBJ2-7; 11 bases match TRBD1. Trimming took 6 bases from V and 2 from J; bases not matched to a gene: 4. This CDR3 comprises 14 residues. From germline, CDR1 is SGHRS and CDR2 YFSETQ. CDR3 region: CASTWTGGTYEQYF. DNA for the CDR3: TGCGCCAGCACCTGGACAGGGGGCACCTACGAGCAGTACTTC.

This clonotype has a count of ten or more. V gene TRBV28 combines with J gene TRBJ2-1; D possibly corresponds to TRBD1 (5 bases). The CDR3 has 15 amino acids. From germline, CDR1 is MDHEN and CDR2 SYDVKM. V was trimmed by 6 bases and J by 5 bases, leaving 17 bases between them. CDR3 protein: CASRIITGTNNEQFF. DNA for the CDR3: TGTGCCAGCAGAATTATTACAGGAACTAACAATGAGCAGTTCTTC.

The DNA for the CDR3 is TGTGCCAGCAGACTAGCGTCCCCCCCAGATACGCAGTATTTT. Translated: CASRLASPPDTQYF. This chain joins TRBV7-2 and TRBJ2-3, with TRBD2 matching over 7 bases. The CDR3 spans 14 residues. In germline, CDR1 is SGHTA, CDR2 FQGNSA. V trimming: 6 bases; J trimming: 4 bases; junction bases outside the gene matches: 7.

The sample holds many counts of this clonotype. V and J are TRBV10-3 and TRBJ1-5, with D hard to call. CDR1 is ENHRY and CDR2 is SYGVKD in the germline V gene. The V end lost 2 bases, the J end lost 0 bases, and 5 bases lay between the germline ends. The CDR3 runs 14 residues. CDR3 region: CAISETDSNQPQHF. The CDR3 coding sequence is TGTGCCATCAGTGAGACGGATAGCAATCAGCCCCAGCATTTT.

The table lists this clonotype with many counts. V usage is TRBV9 and J usage is TRBJ2-7; 9 positions match TRBD1. Trimming removed 2 bases from V and 2 bases from J; junction bases left unmatched: 5. Germline V gene lookup returns CDR1 SGDLS and CDR2 YYNGEE. The CDR3 is 15 amino acids. The CDR3: CASSVSGTGTYEQYF. CDR3 nucleotide sequence: TGTGCCAGCAGCGTTTCCGGGACAGGGACCTACGAGCAGTACTTC.

J is TRBJ2-7 and V is TRBV12-3 or TRBV12-4, with TRBD2 matching over 12 bases. CDR3 size: 16 residues. The J segment lost 7 bases and the V segment lost 5 bases, leaving 12 bases of the junction unmatched. The CDR3 protein is CASSDFLAGGPGEQYF. In nucleotides, the CDR3 is TGTGCCAGCAGTGACTTCCTAGCGGGAGGGCCGGGGGAGCAGTACTTC.

The sample holds many counts of this clonotype. This sequence joins TRBV7-2 and TRBJ2-7, with TRBD1 as a possible D gene (6 bases). Trimming left V 4 bases short and J 1 base short, with 14 bases between. The CDR3 spans 15 residues. Germline CDR1 reads SGHTA; CDR2 reads FQGNSA. The CDR3 reads CASSSRGERSYEQYF. The CDR3, as DNA: TGTGCCAGCAGCTCCAGGGGTGAGAGGTCCTACGAGCAGTACTTC. The full variable domain, with the rest looked up from reference TRBV7-2 and TRBJ2-7, is GAGVSQSPSNKVTEKGKDVELRCDPISGHTALYWYRQSLGQGLEFLIYFQGNSAPDKSGLPSDRFSAERTGGSVSTLTIQRTQQEDSAVYLCASSSRGERSYEQYFGPGTRLTVT.

This clonotype was seen many times. The chain recombines TRBV7-9 with TRBJ2-1; 7 bases line up with TRBD2. Per the germline V gene, CDR1 is SEHNR and CDR2 is FQNEAQ (reference sequence). V was clipped by 0 bases and J by 4 bases; unmatched bases: 3. The CDR3 covers 15 residues. CDR3 sequence (DNA): TGTGCCAGCAGCTTAGCGACCGGGGGGTACAATGAGCAGTTCTTC. This translates into CASSLATGGYNEQFF.

This clonotype was seen at least ten times. The gene calls are TRBV20-1 and TRBJ2-5, with TRBD1 matching 8 bases. This CDR3 comprises 14 residues. After removal of 6 bases from V and 7 bases from J, the junction contained 13 bases not matched to a gene. Germline CDR1 and CDR2: DFQATT and SNEGSKA (reference sequence). The CDR3 region is CSAPDGQGVGTQYF. The CDR3 region has the DNA TGCAGTGCCCCCGATGGACAGGGAGTTGGGACCCAGTACTTC.

This clonotype has ten or more counts. The chain joins TRBV4-3 to TRBJ2-5, with 10 bases identical to TRBD2. Germline-derived CDR1 and CDR2 are LGHNA and YSLEER. This CDR3 comprises 16 residues. V lost 1 base to trimming and J lost 5 bases; unmatched junction nucleotides: 7. The CDR3 DNA reads TGCGCCAGCAGCCAAGGAGGACTAGCGGCCTCCGAGACCCAGTACTTC. Translated: CASSQGGLAASETQYF.

The sample holds many counts of this clonotype. The V and J genes are TRBV7-6 and TRBJ2-7, with 11 bases that match TRBD2. Trimming cost V 1 base and J 3 bases; bases outside gene matches: 5. The germline CDR1 and CDR2 sequences are SGHVS and FNYEAQ. The CDR3 sequence is 16 residues long. The CDR3 bases are TGTGCCAGCAGCTTAGGCACGACTAGCGGGAACTACGAGCAGTACTTC. It is translated as CASSLGTTSGNYEQYF.

There are a few counts of this clonotype. This chain joins TRBV27 and TRBJ2-7; D not resolved. V lost 7 bases, J lost 6 bases, and 13 bases lay in between. The germline V gene has CDR1 MNHEY and CDR2 SMNVEV (reference sequence). The CDR3 spans 12 residues. The CDR3 DNA is TGTGCCAGCATCGGATTTAACTCCGAGCAGTACTTC. Translating gives CASIGFNSEQYF.

The chain joins TRBV23-1 to TRBJ2-1, with TRBD1 matching 11 bases. TRBV23-1 is labeled an ORF, and its function is uncertain. The CDR3 runs 14 residues. After removal of 7 bases from V and 8 bases from J, the junction contained 7 bases not matched to a gene. DNA of the CDR3: TGCGCCAGCACCCGGACAGGGGGCCGGGATGAGCAGTTCTTC. Amino acids: CASTRTGGRDEQFF.

This clonotype was observed many times. A read error may account for a junction end that differs from germline. The V and J genes are TRBV5-1 and TRBJ2-5; TRBD2 might be the D (6 bases). The germline CDR1 and CDR2 sequences are SGHRS and YFSETQ. The CDR3 has 12 residues. CDR3 bases: TGCGCCAGCAGCTTGGAGCGGCGGGGAACAGGCTTC. Encoded protein: CASSLERRGTGF.

The rearrangement links TRBV11-2 to TRBJ1-1; D is unresolved. The germline V gene has CDR1 SGHAT and CDR2 FQNNGV. V shed 5 bases and J shed 3 bases, with 16 bases lying between them. The CDR3 consists of 15 residues. The CDR3 DNA is TGTGCCAGCAGCCCCTCAACGGTTATGTACACTGAAGCTTTCTTT. Its translation: CASSPSTVMYTEAFF.

This chain connects TRBV27 to TRBJ2-3, with 8 bases aligning to TRBD2. This CDR3 has 15 amino acids. Germline values: CDR1 MNHEY, CDR2 SMNVEV (reference sequence). Trimming at V came to 4 bases and at J to 4 bases, leaving 7 bases not matched to a gene. In DNA, the CDR3 is TGTGCCAGCAGTTCTCGGCGGGAGGAGGCAGATACGCAGTATTTT. It encodes CASSSRREEADTQYF.

This clonotype was counted ten times or more. V usage is TRBV11-1 and J usage is TRBJ2-1; TRBD2 matches at 13 bases. The V and J ends lost 5 bases and 2 bases, in that order; junction bases with no gene match: 9. Germline CDR1 is SGHAT and CDR2 is FQDESV (reference sequence). CDR3 length equals 18 residues. The CDR3 reads CASSPRTSGRITYNEQFF. In DNA, the CDR3 is TGTGCCAGCAGCCCGCGGACTAGCGGGAGAATAACCTACAATGAGCAGTTCTTC.

This clonotype was seen ten or more times. V gene TRBV18 combines with J gene TRBJ2-3; no definite D call. The CDR3 covers 13 residues. In germline, CDR1 is KGHSH, CDR2 LQKENI. Trimming removed 0 bases at V and 6 bases at J, with 7 bases between. CDR3: CASSPPASDTQYF. The CDR3 nucleotides are TGTGCCAGCTCACCACCGGCTTCTGATACGCAGTATTTT.

The chain carries TRBV9 and TRBJ2-3; no definite D call. This CDR3 region has 15 residues. CDR1 is SGDLS, CDR2 YYNGEE, per germline. With 2 bases removed from V and 0 bases from J, the gap between germline ends came to 10 bases. CDR3 nucleotides: TGTGCCAGCAGCGTCGATGGCGGCAGCACAGATACGCAGTATTTT. Encoded protein: CASSVDGGSTDTQYF.

The V gene is TRBV20-1, the J gene TRBJ2-7; D may correspond to TRBD1 or TRBD2 (5 bases each). The CDR3 length is 15 residues. The germline V gene encodes CDR1 DFQATT and CDR2 SNEGSKA (reference sequence). Trimming took off 0 bases at V and 0 bases at J, with 12 bases between the two ends. The CDR3 DNA follows: TGCAGTGCTAGAGATATAAAGGGGAGCTCCTACGAGCAGTACTTC. Translated: CSARDIKGSSYEQYF.

This clonotype was found many times. The CDR3 is CASSPDFAGANVLTF. CDR3 bases: TGTGCCAGCAGCCCCGATTTTGCAGGGGCCAACGTCCTGACTTTC. The chain has TRBV6-1 and TRBJ2-6; D unclear. V was pared by 6 bases and J by 4 bases, with 13 bases between. The CDR3 covers 15 residues. Germline lookup yields CDR1 MNHNS and CDR2 SASEGT.

This clonotype showed up many times. This chain links TRBV12-5 with TRBJ1-2, with 7 bases identical to TRBD1. The CDR3 length is 13 residues. Germline lookup yields CDR1 LGHNT and CDR2 FRNRAP. Trimming removed 5 bases from V and 2 bases from J; junction bases left unmatched: 2. DNA for the CDR3: TGTGCTAGTGGTCCGGGACAGAACTATGGCTACACCTTC. Protein sequence: CASGPGQNYGYTF.

In this sample, this clonotype turned up many times. V gene TRBV4-3 combines with J gene TRBJ2-2, with 7 positions matching TRBD2. The CDR3 length is 16 residues. Unmatched junction bases numbered 7, after V lost 1 base and J lost 5 bases. CDR1 and CDR2 (germline): LGHNA, YSLEER. The CDR3: CASSQGLGEGTGELFF. The CDR3 DNA reads TGCGCCAGCAGCCAAGGGCTAGGGGAGGGAACCGGGGAGCTGTTTTTT.

The V gene is TRBV5-1, the J gene TRBJ2-3, with D possibly being TRBD2 (6 bases). The ends were cut back, 0 bases at V and 1 base at J, with 12 bases in the middle. Germline loops: CDR1 SGHRS, CDR2 YFSETQ. CDR3 size: 16 residues. The CDR3 DNA is TGCGCCAGCAGCTTGGAGGAGCGGGTCGGCACAGATACGCAGTATTTT. This sequence encodes CASSLEERVGTDTQYF.

Only a few counts were recorded for this clonotype. This rearrangement joins TRBV28 to TRBJ2-7, with 10 bases identical to TRBD2. Unmatched junction bases numbered 16, after V lost 3 bases and J lost 5 bases. The length of the CDR3 is 18 residues. CDR1 and CDR2 from the germline V gene are MDHEN and SYDVKM. The CDR3 is CASSFSRATSGPGDEQYF. CDR3 nucleotide sequence: TGTGCCAGCAGTTTTAGTAGGGCGACTAGCGGGCCTGGGGACGAGCAGTACTTC.

This clonotype appeared many times. The chain uses TRBV29-1 and TRBJ2-7; 12 nucleotides agree with TRBD1. The CDR3 is 16 residues long. Germline V gene data show CDR1 as SQVTM and CDR2 as ANQGSEA. V was clipped by 4 bases and J by 3 bases; unmatched bases: 10. CDR3 residues: CSVGSRGQGAFYEQYF. The CDR3 DNA sequence: TGCAGCGTTGGAAGTAGGGGACAGGGGGCTTTCTACGAGCAGTACTTC.

This clonotype has just a few counts. The chain combines TRBV20-1 with TRBJ1-1, with a weak D call TRBD1 (5 bases). There are 15 residues in the CDR3. From germline, CDR1 is DFQATT and CDR2 SNEGSKA (reference sequence). The V and J ends lost 4 bases and 3 bases respectively, with 18 bases between them. The CDR3 loop reads CSANSERGGDTEAFF. CDR3 nucleotide sequence: TGCAGTGCTAATTCAGAACGGGGGGGGGACACTGAAGCTTTCTTT.

This clonotype was seen many times. V and J are TRBV12-3 or TRBV12-4 and TRBJ2-7; 10 bases are a match to TRBD2. CDR3 length: 15 residues. V trimming: 1 base; J trimming: 5 bases; junction bases outside the gene matches: 5. CDR3: CASSLDLAGDHEQYF. Written as DNA, the CDR3 is TGTGCCAGCAGTTTAGACCTAGCGGGAGACCACGAGCAGTACTTC.

This clonotype was seen at least ten times. CDR3 loop: CASSYSRTSGSWNEQFF. The DNA for the CDR3 is TGTGCCAGCAGTTACTCTAGGACTAGCGGGAGCTGGAATGAGCAGTTCTTC. The chain is built from TRBV6-2 or TRBV6-3 and TRBJ2-1; TRBD2 matches at 13 bases. Germline CDR1 and CDR2: MNHEY and SVGEGT. V trimming: 0 bases; J trimming: 7 bases; junction bases outside the gene matches: 6. CDR3 size: 17 residues.

The rearrangement uses TRBV20-1 and TRBJ2-7; 13 nucleotides line up with TRBD2. The trim removed 1 base at V and 3 bases at J, leaving 18 bases unmatched. From germline, CDR1 is DFQATT and CDR2 SNEGSKA (reference sequence). The CDR3 totals 20 residues. CDR3 amino acids: CSARVIIWTSGSFSFYEQYF. The DNA for the CDR3 is TGCAGTGCTAGAGTGATCATATGGACTAGCGGGAGTTTTTCCTTCTACGAGCAGTACTTC.